The 7 T cell receptor beta chains below were found in one sample sequenced in a study of CDR3 diversity in severe acne. TCRdb reprocessed the PCR reads with MiXCR, giving one entry per CDR3 protein. The sample has 100,000 or so distinct CDR3 sequences; 51% are singletons. The sequenced sample was blood. These receptors originate from a male donor with acne.

In this sample, this clonotype turned up a few times. The chain combines TRBV12-3 or TRBV12-4 with TRBJ2-2, with D tentatively TRBD1 (6 bases). Trimming removed 8 bases from V and 5 bases from J, with 21 bases in between. This CDR3 spans 16 amino acids. This chain's CDR3 is CASCRGRGRWTGELFF. In DNA form, the CDR3 reads TGTGCCAGCTGCAGGGGCCGGGGCAGGTGGACCGGGGAGCTGTTTTTT.

For this clonotype: In this CDR3 the conserved last residue, phenylalanine or tryptophan, is missing, so a read error is likely. This rearrangement joins TRBV19 to TRBJ2-7; 10 bases align to TRBD1. CDR3 length: 16 amino acids. The germline CDR1 and CDR2 sequences are LNHDA and SQIVND (reference sequence). The DNA for the CDR3 is TGTGCCAGTAGCCCGAACCGGGACAGGGGTGCTTACGGGCAGTACCTC. It translates to CASSPNRDRGAYGQYL.

This clonotype was counted only a few times. The CDR3 reads CASRLAGGAYEQYF. The CDR3 DNA sequence: TGTGCCAGCAGATTAGCGGGAGGGGCCTACGAGCAGTACTTC. This chain links TRBV6-5 with TRBJ2-7; TRBD2 matches at 11 bases. V trimming: 6 bases; J trimming: 2 bases; junction bases outside the gene matches: 3. There are 14 residues in the CDR3. In germline, CDR1 is MNHEY, CDR2 SVGAGI.

The chain is built from TRBV6-2 or TRBV6-3 and TRBJ2-3; no reliable D call. Germline CDR1 and CDR2: MNHEY and SVGEGT. V was trimmed by 10 bases and J by 2 bases, leaving 4 bases between them. The CDR3 sequence is 10 residues long. The CDR3 DNA follows: TGTGCCACCAACACAGATACGCAGTATTTT. Translated: CATNTDTQYF.

Comment on this clonotype: One base away lies a much larger clone, so this may be a sequencing read error. The chain recombines TRBV7-9 with TRBJ1-1; no definite D call. Germline V gene lookup returns CDR1 SEHNR and CDR2 FQNEAQ (reference sequence). CDR3 length: 13 amino acids. The CDR3 DNA sequence: TGTGCCGGCAGCCCGGTAGCGGACACTGAAGCTTTCTTT. Its translation: CAGSPVADTEAFF.

In its sample, this clonotype was seen many times. The V and J genes are TRBV7-9 and TRBJ2-1; TRBD2 aligns across 7 bases. Germline V gene sequence: CDR1 SEHNR, CDR2 FQNEAQ (reference sequence). The trim removed 5 bases at V and 5 bases at J, leaving 12 bases unmatched. CDR3 length equals 16 residues. CDR3 DNA: TGTGCCAGCAGCGGGGACTATGTTGGCGGGAACAATGAGCAGTTCTTC. This sequence encodes CASSGDYVGGNNEQFF.

V is TRBV6-6 and J is TRBJ2-7, with unresolved D. CDR3 size: 13 residues. Germline assignment: CDR1 MNHNY and CDR2 SVGAGI (reference sequence). With 6 bases removed from V and 2 bases from J, the gap between germline ends came to 11 bases. The CDR3 here is CASSGSLAYEQYF. DNA for the CDR3: TGTGCCAGCAGCGGCTCCTTGGCCTACGAGCAGTACTTC.